This T cell receptor beta chain appears in the sequencing data of a study of blood T cell repertoires in COVID-19. Across the whole study: Sites across the United States, Italy and Spain contributed samples from acute and convalescent COVID-19.

Original handling: Amplification of reference gene primers was used by the study to estimate nucleated cell counts. Produced via immunoSEQ multiplex PCR; TCRdb's table is partial and in-frame only. From that table come the V and J calls and clone size; the DNA was used to work out D and trimming. The sample has some 120,000 clones, 90% seen once; the top ten hold 1.5% to 2%. Germline CDR1 ENHRY, CDR2 SYGVKD. This CDR3 region has 15 residues. V shed 6 bases and J shed 4 bases, with 16 bases lying between them. What was sequenced was peripheral blood. The chain has TRBV10-3 and TRBJ1-5; D call uncertain. This clonotype was obtained from a human donor with active COVID-19. The donor label of this sample is uncertain. The CDR3 DNA sequence: TGTGCCATCAGGGGAGACGGAATTCCAAATCAGCCCCAGCATTTT. It encodes CAIRGDGIPNQPQHF.